The 21 T cell receptor beta chains below come from one sample, sequenced in a study of blood T cell repertoires in COVID-19. Clones were read by immunoSEQ multiplex PCR, and TCRdb kept only the in-frame ones, dropping some. The sample lists 30,000 to 40,000 clones; about nine tenths were seen once. Sequenced input: peripheral blood. These receptors all stem from a man aged 50 or older with active or convalescent COVID-19.

This chain joins TRBV28 and TRBJ1-5; D uncertain. V was pared by 1 base and J by 15 bases, with 13 bases between. Germline lookup yields CDR1 MDHEN and CDR2 SYDVKM. The CDR3 length is 12 residues. CDR3 protein: CASSLSPQAGHF. In nucleotides, the CDR3 is TGTGCCAGCAGTTTATCCCCCCAGGCCGGGCATTTT.

This chain uses TRBV18 with TRBJ1-1; 11 bases fit TRBD1. Germline V gene sequence: CDR1 KGHSH, CDR2 LQKENI. The CDR3 length is 15 residues. J gave up 5 bases and V 3 bases, and 5 bases lay outside the gene matches. CDR3 sequence: CASSPAGTGGTEAFF. In DNA, the CDR3 is TGTGCCAGCTCACCGGCCGGGACAGGGGGGACTGAAGCTTTCTTT.

CDR3 in DNA: TGCGCCAGCAGCCAGTCGGGACTAGCGGGAGTCGAAGAGACCCAGTACTTC. This sequence encodes CASSQSGLAGVEETQYF. The gene calls are TRBV4-1 and TRBJ2-5, with 14 bases aligning to TRBD2. V shed 3 bases, J shed 3 bases, and the junction held 6 bases outside the gene matches. CDR3 length equals 17 residues. Germline V CDR1 and CDR2: MGHRA, YSYEKL.

The chain joins TRBV18 to TRBJ2-4; D is perhaps TRBD1 (6 bases). The CDR3 totals 15 residues. The germline V gene has CDR1 KGHSH and CDR2 LQKENI. With 4 bases removed from V and 6 bases from J, the gap between germline ends came to 16 bases. CDR3 sequence reads: CASSLSTGSRNIQYF. Written as DNA, the CDR3 is TGTGCCAGCTCACTCTCAACAGGGTCCAGAAACATTCAGTACTTC.

The chain joins TRBV10-1 to TRBJ2-2; 10 bases map to TRBD2. The V gene end was trimmed by 3 bases and the J gene end by 6 bases; junction bases not matched to a gene: 4. Germline V gene data show CDR1 as WNHNN and CDR2 as SYGVQD (reference sequence). This CDR3 comprises 15 residues. CDR3 in amino acids: CASSDRAGGPGELFF. The CDR3 region has the DNA TGCGCCAGCAGTGACCGAGCGGGAGGGCCCGGGGAGCTGTTTTTT.

This chain uses TRBV2 with TRBJ2-1, with 7 bases aligning to TRBD2. Germline CDR1 is SNHLY and CDR2 is FYNNEI. J was trimmed by 0 bases and V by 7 bases; bases with no gene match: 6. The CDR3 totals 15 residues. CDR3 nucleotides: TGTGCCAGCACACTGGGAGGGACCTCCTACAATGAGCAGTTCTTC. Translating gives CASTLGGTSYNEQFF.

The genes are TRBV30 and TRBJ2-3; 10 bases agree with TRBD2. The trim removed 8 bases at V and 2 bases at J, leaving 19 bases unmatched. This CDR3 is 18 amino acids long. CDR1 and CDR2 from the germline V gene are GTSNPN and SVGIG (reference sequence). Here the CDR3 DNA reads TGTGCCGCCCGACTAGCGGGCACCCGATTAGCTAACACAGATACGCAGTATTTT. Protein: CAARLAGTRLANTDTQYF. The complete variable domain, with remaining parts taken from reference TRBV30 and TRBJ2-3, reads SQTIHQWPATLVQPVGSPLSLECTVEGTSNPNLYWYRQAAGRGLQLLFYSVGIGQISSEVPQNLSASRPQDRQFILSSKKLLLSDSGFYLCAARLAGTRLANTDTQYFGPGTRLTVL.

V gene TRBV5-4 combines with J gene TRBJ2-3; TRBD2 matches 8 bases. The germline CDR1 and CDR2 sequences are SGHNT and YYREEE (reference sequence). With 4 bases clipped from V and 2 bases from J, the junction kept 15 bases outside the gene matches. This CDR3 region has 18 residues. CDR3 in amino acids: CASSRGPAAGGTTDTQYF. The CDR3 coding sequence is TGTGCCAGCAGCCGCGGCCCCGCCGCGGGAGGAACCACAGATACGCAGTATTTT.

This rearrangement joins TRBV6-5 to TRBJ2-1; perhaps TRBD2 as D (5 bases). CDR1 and CDR2 from the germline V gene are MNHEY and SVGAGI. Trimming stripped 0 bases from V and 6 bases from J, with 6 bases between. The CDR3 extends over 13 amino acids. CDR3 in amino acids: CASSYSGSNEQFF. Here the CDR3 DNA reads TGTGCCAGCAGTTACTCAGGGAGCAATGAGCAGTTCTTC.

V and J are TRBV30 and TRBJ2-5; perhaps TRBD1 as D (5 bases). CDR3 length: 14 residues. Germline CDR1 is GTSNPN and CDR2 is SVGIG (reference sequence). Trimming stripped 0 bases from V and 7 bases from J, with 15 bases between. CDR3 coding DNA: TGTGCCTGGAGTGTTGGGGCAGTTGGGTGGACCCAGTACTTC. It codes for CAWSVGAVGWTQYF.

This clone was seen a few times. The chain employs TRBV27 and TRBJ2-2; D possibly corresponds to TRBD1 (6 bases). The CDR3 runs to 13 residues. With 1 base removed from V and 7 bases from J, the gap between germline ends came to 7 bases. The germline V gene has CDR1 MNHEY and CDR2 SMNVEV (reference sequence). The CDR3: CASSLWGLGELFF. CDR3 DNA sequence: TGTGCCAGCAGTTTATGGGGGCTCGGGGAGCTGTTTTTT.

The chain recombines TRBV11-2 with TRBJ1-2, with 11 bases fitting TRBD1. Germline CDR1 reads SGHAT; CDR2 reads FQNNGV. V shed 6 bases, J shed 4 bases, and the junction held 7 bases outside the gene matches. This CDR3 has 15 amino acids. The CDR3 DNA sequence: TGTGCCAGCAGAGGTGGACAGGGGGCTTCCTATGGCTACACCTTC. It yields the protein CASRGGQGASYGYTF.

The rearrangement joins TRBV3-1 (or the pseudogene TRBV3-2) to TRBJ2-7; no definite D call. This CDR3 contains 12 residues. V lost 4 bases and J lost 0, with 4 bases in between. CDR1 and CDR2 from the germline V gene are LGHDT and YNNKEL (reference sequence). Here the CDR3 reads CASSRYSYEQYF. CDR3 coding DNA: TGTGCCAGCAGCCGCTACTCCTACGAGCAGTACTTC.

This clone was found a few times. This chain links TRBV28 with TRBJ1-1, with D tentatively TRBD1 (5 bases). There are 12 residues in the CDR3. V was pared by 10 bases and J by 6 bases, with 15 bases between. Per germline, CDR1 MDHEN and CDR2 SYDVKM. Here the CDR3 DNA reads TGTGCCATATCTCCCCTAGGGGCTGAAGCTTTCTTT. This gives the protein CAISPLGAEAFF.

V is TRBV4-1 and J is TRBJ2-5, with D possibly being TRBD2 (5 bases). This CDR3 region has 17 residues. The V end was cut by 0 bases, the J end by 0 bases, with 14 bases between. Germline values: CDR1 MGHRA, CDR2 YSYEKL. The CDR3 reads CASSQDRRRINQETQYF. The CDR3 DNA follows: TGCGCCAGCAGCCAAGATAGGAGGCGAATTAACCAAGAGACCCAGTACTTC.

The chain carries TRBV5-1 and TRBJ1-1; TRBD1 aligns across 7 bases. Germline V lookup: CDR1 SGHRS, CDR2 YFSETQ. V gave up 3 bases and J gave up 3 bases; unmatched junction bases: 8. The CDR3 extends over 15 amino acids. DNA for the CDR3: TGCGCCAGCAGCTCCCGACAGGGATCCTACACTGAAGCTTTCTTT. This gives the protein CASSSRQGSYTEAFF.

The genes are TRBV15 and TRBJ2-3, with TRBD2 matching 9 bases. With V trimmed by 1 base and J by 5 bases, 7 bases remained unmatched. This CDR3 has 16 residues. Germline CDR1 LNHNV, CDR2 YYDKDF (reference sequence). This CDR3 reads CATSRALGGRGDTQYF. CDR3 DNA sequence: TGTGCCACCAGCAGAGCCCTCGGCGGGAGGGGAGATACGCAGTATTTT. Together with reference TRBV15 and TRBJ2-3, the CDR3 gives the full variable domain: DAMVIQNPRYQVTQFGKPVTLSCSQTLNHNVMYWYQQKSSQAPKLLFHYYDKDFNNEADTPDNFQSRRPNTSFCFLDIRSPGLGDTAMYLCATSRALGGRGDTQYFGPGTRLTVL.

The rearrangement links TRBV19 to TRBJ1-5; no clear D gene. CDR3 length equals 13 residues. V was pared by 6 bases and J by 6 bases, with 12 bases between. CDR1 is LNHDA and CDR2 is SQIVND in the germline V gene (reference sequence). CDR3 amino acids: CASSPFMAQPQHF. In DNA, the CDR3 is TGTGCCAGTAGCCCTTTCATGGCTCAGCCCCAGCATTTT.

V and J are TRBV9 and TRBJ2-6, with a weak D call TRBD1 (5 bases). Trimming pared 0 bases from V and 0 bases from J, leaving 10 bases between. This CDR3 contains 17 residues. The germline V gene encodes CDR1 SGDLS and CDR2 YYNGEE. This CDR3 is CASSVGGRDSGANVLTF. The CDR3, as DNA: TGTGCCAGCAGCGTAGGCGGCAGGGACTCTGGGGCCAACGTCCTGACTTTC.

The gene calls are TRBV28 and TRBJ2-1; D is perhaps TRBD2 (5 bases). Per the germline V gene, CDR1 is MDHEN and CDR2 is SYDVKM. CDR3 size: 13 residues. The V end lost 3 bases, the J end lost 2 bases, and 5 bases lay between the germline ends. CDR3 loop: CASSFGTYNEQFF. CDR3 nucleotide sequence: TGTGCCAGCAGTTTCGGGACCTACAATGAGCAGTTCTTC.

The chain has TRBV4-3 and TRBJ2-7; TRBD1 matches at 7 bases. This CDR3 is 14 amino acids long. J was trimmed by 8 bases and V by 2 bases; bases with no gene match: 9. The germline V gene encodes CDR1 LGHNA and CDR2 YSLEER. The CDR3 sequence: CASSQRTGDPQQYF. The DNA of the CDR3 is TGCGCCAGCAGCCAACGAACAGGGGACCCCCAGCAGTACTTC.